This T cell receptor beta chain was sequenced in a study of T cell responses to AZD1222 COVID-19 vaccine. Study as a whole: Second doses that came at about 4 or about 12 weeks were put together. Study findings and constraints: Repertoire sampling was restricted to post-peak T cell response timepoints.

Germline-derived CDR1 and CDR2 are MRHNA and SNTAGT. CDR3 size: 14 residues. With 6 bases clipped from V and 5 bases from J, the junction kept 5 bases outside the gene matches. TCRdb's copy holds only in-frame clones and misses some; the assay was immunoSEQ multiplex PCR. The profile covers approximately 84,000 clones, with around 91% appearing a single time and approximately 30% taken by the ten largest. Comments on this clone: No antigen is known for it.

The material was peripheral blood, obtained on day 0 of AZD1222 vaccination. The source of this sequence is an adult in good health. The chain joins TRBV6-4 to TRBJ2-1; TRBD2 matches at 9 bases. The CDR3 DNA reads as TGTGCCAGCAGCGGCGGGACTAGCCACAATGAGCAGTTCTTC. Encoded protein: CASSGGTSHNEQFF.